These 18 T cell receptor beta chains originate from one sample sequenced in a study of T cells in Graves' hyperthyroidism and ophthalmopathy. The TCR beta CDR3 regions underwent amplification using RNA transcripts as the source. HTBI primers were employed in a first-round RT-PCR of the TCR CDR3. TCRdb itself ran the multiplex PCR reads through MiXCR, one entry per CDR3 protein. The data contain over 700,000 distinct CDR3 sequences, 38% of them seen just once; the ten biggest clones take up 7% to 10%. The sequencing input was blood. All receptors come from a man younger than 35 with Graves' hyperthyroidism.

The chain carries TRBV25-1 and TRBJ2-2, with D hard to call. Germline V gives CDR1 MGHDK, CDR2 SYGVNS. V was cut by 8 bases and J by 0 bases, with 10 bases left in between. The CDR3 consists of 14 residues. CDR3 loop: CASVTLTNTGELFF. As DNA, the CDR3 is TGTGCCAGCGTTACACTTACGAACACCGGGGAGCTGTTTTTT. Full variable domain (rest looked up from reference TRBV25-1 and TRBJ2-2): EADIYQTPRYLVIGTGKKITLECSQTMGHDKMYWYQQDPGMELHLIHYSYGVNSTEKGDLSSESTVSRIRTEHFPLTLESARPSHTSQYLCASVTLTNTGELFFGEGSRLTVL.

The rearrangement uses TRBV29-1 and TRBJ2-2; D is unclear. The CDR3 runs 12 residues. Germline CDR1 and CDR2: SQVTM and ANQGSEA. V lost 5 bases and J lost 2, with 6 bases in between. The CDR3, as DNA: TGCAGCGTTAGAATAAACACCGGGGAGCTGTTTTTT. As protein: CSVRINTGELFF.

This clonotype has a count of ten or more. This chain connects TRBV9 to TRBJ2-7; D gene uncertain. The CDR3 spans 14 residues. CDR1 is SGDLS and CDR2 is YYNGEE in the germline V gene. The V gene lost 0 bases and the J gene lost 6 bases, with 13 bases spanning the gap. The CDR3 nucleotides read TGTGCCAGCAGCGTAGCTGAAGCCTTAAGCGAGCAGTACTTC. As protein: CASSVAEALSEQYF. The whole variable domain, remainder taken from reference TRBV9 and TRBJ2-7, is DSGVTQTPKHLITATGQRVTLRCSPRSGDLSVYWYQQSLDQGLQFLIQYYNGEERAKGNILERFSAQQFPDLHSELNLSSLELGDSALYFCASSVAEALSEQYFGPGTRLTVT.

This clonotype is a singleton in its sample. This chain uses TRBV2 with TRBJ1-1; no clear D gene. Germline V gives CDR1 SNHLY, CDR2 FYNNEI. This CDR3 is 12 amino acids long. Trimming cost V 2 bases and J 7 bases, with 8 bases left between them. DNA for the CDR3: TGTGCCAGCAGTGAAAGGAGTTTTGAAGCTTTCTTT. Translated, it gives CASSERSFEAFF.

This clonotype has at least ten counts. V gene TRBV20-1 combines with J gene TRBJ2-7, with 7 positions matching TRBD1. Trimming cost V 5 bases and J 2 bases; bases outside gene matches: 6. Germline V CDR1 and CDR2: DFQATT, SNEGSKA (reference sequence). CDR3 size: 13 residues. The CDR3 sequence is CSAPRDRAYEQYF. As DNA, the CDR3 is TGCAGTGCTCCCCGGGACAGAGCCTACGAGCAGTACTTC.

This clonotype occurred a few times. The CDR3 DNA reads as TGTGCCAGCAGTGAAGGTCAGGTCCAAGAGACCCAGTACTTC. As protein: CASSEGQVQETQYF. The V call is TRBV2, the J call TRBJ2-5, with D unclear. Germline-derived CDR1 and CDR2 are SNHLY and FYNNEI. This CDR3 contains 14 residues. V was shortened by 1 base and J by 1 base, with 7 bases between the two germline ends.

This clonotype was detected only once. An end of the junction differs from the germline gene, which may be a read error. The chain uses TRBV19 and TRBJ2-5; TRBD1 agrees at 8 bases. Per the germline V gene, CDR1 is LNHDA and CDR2 is SQIVND (reference sequence). The CDR3 covers 14 residues. The CDR3 DNA reads TGTGCCAGTAGTTTGCAGGGGGCGCCTAAGACCCGGTACTTC. Its translation is CASSLQGAPKTRYF.

This clonotype came up a few times. The chain is built from TRBV9 and TRBJ2-2, with D tentatively TRBD1 or TRBD2 (7 bases each). The germline V and J ends were trimmed by 3 bases and 6 bases, with 15 bases remaining between them. This CDR3 has 15 residues. Germline CDR1 is SGDLS and CDR2 is YYNGEE. CDR3 coding DNA: TGTGCCAGCAGCGGCGACAGGGAGGGGGCCGGGGAGCTGTTTTTT. Residues: CASSGDREGAGELFF.

On this clonotype: This may come from a read error, since a much larger clone is one base off. This chain joins TRBV29-1 and TRBJ2-2, with D perhaps assigned TRBD1 or TRBD2 (6 bases each). The length of the CDR3 is 13 residues. CDR1 is SQVTM, CDR2 ANQGSEA, per germline. Here the CDR3 DNA reads TGCAGCGTTTCCAGGGGAGATACCGGGGGGCTGTTTTTT. This sequence encodes CSVSRGDTGGLFF.

This clonotype was recorded many times. The V call is TRBV7-9, the J call TRBJ1-6, with TRBD1 matching 9 bases. The CDR3 is 15 residues long. V lost 5 bases, J lost 8 bases, and 7 bases stayed unmatched. Looked up from germline, CDR1 is SEHNR and CDR2 is FQNEAQ (reference sequence). The CDR3 coding sequence is TGTGCCAGCAGCGGCCGGGGACAGGGTGATTCACCCCTCCACTTT. Amino acids: CASSGRGQGDSPLHF.

The V and J genes are TRBV12-3 or TRBV12-4 and TRBJ1-1; possibly TRBD1 for D (5 bases). Trimming left V 5 bases short and J 4 bases short, with 11 bases between. This CDR3 has 13 residues. Written as DNA, the CDR3 is TGTGCCAGCAGTCCATCGGGACTCACTGAAGCTTTCTTT. Translated, it gives CASSPSGLTEAFF.

This sequence joins TRBV6-5 and TRBJ2-7; possible D gene TRBD2, 5 bases. Trimming pared 4 bases from V and 2 bases from J, leaving 9 bases between. CDR3 length: 13 residues. Per germline, CDR1 MNHEY and CDR2 SVGAGI. The CDR3 protein is CASSFLAAYEQYF. The CDR3 DNA sequence: TGTGCCAGCAGTTTCCTAGCTGCCTACGAGCAGTACTTC.

The chain has TRBV7-9 and TRBJ1-1; D call uncertain. CDR1 is SEHNR, CDR2 FQNEAQ, per germline (reference sequence). Trimming took 6 bases from V and 1 from J, leaving 18 bases between them. The CDR3 is 16 residues long. CDR3 nucleotides: TGTGCCAGCAGTGCTAGCCTTACCACCGGGAACACTGAAGCTTTCTTT. Its protein is CASSASLTTGNTEAFF.

Comments on this clonotype: Given a much more abundant clone one base away, this may be a read error. Here the CDR3 omits its conserved ending phenylalanine or tryptophan, so a read error is the likely source. This chain links TRBV9 with TRBJ1-5, with a weak D call TRBD1 (5 bases). CDR1 and CDR2 (germline): SGDLS, YYNGEE. With 0 bases removed from V and 7 bases from J, the gap between germline ends came to 8 bases. This CDR3 contains 13 residues. The CDR3 loop reads CASSVGGGQPQHL. The CDR3, as DNA: TGTGCCAGCAGCGTAGGCGGGGGACAGCCCCAGCATCTT.

This clonotype was seen many times. The chain carries TRBV7-9 and TRBJ1-3; D is unclear. CDR1 SEHNR and CDR2 FQNEAQ come from the germline V gene (reference sequence). This CDR3 has 12 residues. The ends were cut back, 1 base at V and 14 bases at J, with 12 bases in the middle. CDR3 DNA: TGTGCCAGCAGCTTAGAACCGCTTGAGGTATATTTT. Translation gives CASSLEPLEVYF.

V usage is TRBV29-1 and J usage is TRBJ1-1, with D maybe TRBD1 (6 bases). Germline V lookup: CDR1 SQVTM, CDR2 ANQGSEA. V was pared by 6 bases and J by 3 bases, with 8 bases between. The CDR3 contains 11 residues. The CDR3 nucleotides are TGCAGCGTCAACAGGGACACTGAAGCTTTCTTT. Translated, it gives CSVNRDTEAFF.

The CDR3 coding sequence is TGTGCCAGTAGATTAATAGGGCAGAACACTGAAGCTTTCTTT. Amino acids: CASRLIGQNTEAFF. The V and J genes are TRBV19 and TRBJ1-1, with D unclear. This CDR3 spans 14 amino acids. V dropped 6 bases and J dropped 1 base, with 12 bases sitting between them. Germline V gene data show CDR1 as LNHDA and CDR2 as SQIVND (reference sequence).

This clonotype has only a few counts. V usage is TRBV19 and J usage is TRBJ2-2; possibly TRBD2 for D (5 bases). The CDR3 sequence is 14 residues long. The V end was cut by 4 bases, the J end by 0 bases, with 6 bases between. The germline V gene has CDR1 LNHDA and CDR2 SQIVND (reference sequence). Written as DNA, the CDR3 is TGTGCCAGTAGTAAGGGAGCGAACACCGGGGAGCTGTTTTTT. Translation: CASSKGANTGELFF. Full variable domain (rest looked up from reference TRBV19 and TRBJ2-2): DGGITQSPKYLFRKEGQNVTLSCEQNLNHDAMYWYRQDPGQGLRLIYYSQIVNDFQKGDIAEGYSVSREKKESFPLTVTSAQKNPTAFYLCASSKGANTGELFFGEGSRLTVL.